This TCR beta chain was profiled in a study of CD8 T cells in Susac syndrome. Trimming pared 4 bases from V and 1 base from J, leaving 16 bases between. Germline CDR1 reads SGHNT; CDR2 reads YYREEE (reference sequence). This CDR3 is 16 amino acids long. After extraction with the RNeasy kit, roughly 0.45 to 1 ug of the RNA was reverse transcribed using random hexamers. TCRdb fed the immunoSEQ multiplex PCR reads into MiXCR, producing one record per CDR3 protein. There are about 280,000 distinct CDR3 sequences in the sample; approximately 81% occur only once, and 0.11% lies in the top ten. Sequencing of TCR beta was performed on blood CD8+ T cells and on blood CD4+ T cells.

The origin of this receptor is a human donor with multiple sclerosis. The sequenced material came from CD8+ T cells from PBMCs. The V gene is TRBV5-4, the J gene TRBJ2-3; D not resolved. Here the CDR3 DNA reads TGTGCCAGCAGCACCTCAACGGGTGGGGGCACAGATACGCAGTATTTT. Its translation is CASSTSTGGGTDTQYF.